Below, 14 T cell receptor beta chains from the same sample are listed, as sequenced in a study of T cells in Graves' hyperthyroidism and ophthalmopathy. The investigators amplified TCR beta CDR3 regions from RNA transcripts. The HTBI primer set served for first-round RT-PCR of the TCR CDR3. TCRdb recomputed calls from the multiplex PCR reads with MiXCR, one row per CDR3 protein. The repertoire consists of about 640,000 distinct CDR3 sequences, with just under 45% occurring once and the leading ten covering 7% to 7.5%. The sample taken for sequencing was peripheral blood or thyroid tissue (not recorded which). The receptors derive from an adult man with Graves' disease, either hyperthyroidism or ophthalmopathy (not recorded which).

The CDR3 DNA follows: TGTGCCAGCAGCTTAGTGCCCCACTCTGGAAACACCATATATTTT. It translates to CASSLVPHSGNTIYF. This sequence joins TRBV7-2 and TRBJ1-3; D is ambiguous. V shed 1 base and J shed 0 bases, with 7 bases lying between them. Germline CDR1 is SGHTA and CDR2 is FQGNSA. This CDR3 has 15 residues.

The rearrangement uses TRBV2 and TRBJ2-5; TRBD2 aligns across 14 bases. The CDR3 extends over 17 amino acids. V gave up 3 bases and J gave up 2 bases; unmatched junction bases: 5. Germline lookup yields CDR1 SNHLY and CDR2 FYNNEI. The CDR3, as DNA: TGTGCCAGCAGTGACGGGACTAGCGGGGGCATTCAAGAGACCCAGTACTTC. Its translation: CASSDGTSGGIQETQYF.

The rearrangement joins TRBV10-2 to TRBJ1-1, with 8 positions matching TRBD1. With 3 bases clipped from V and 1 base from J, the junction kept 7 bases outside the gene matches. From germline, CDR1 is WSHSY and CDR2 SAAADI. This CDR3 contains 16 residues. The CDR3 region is CASSDPRGPANTEAFF. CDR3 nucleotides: TGCGCCAGCAGTGATCCCAGGGGGCCGGCGAACACTGAAGCTTTCTTT.

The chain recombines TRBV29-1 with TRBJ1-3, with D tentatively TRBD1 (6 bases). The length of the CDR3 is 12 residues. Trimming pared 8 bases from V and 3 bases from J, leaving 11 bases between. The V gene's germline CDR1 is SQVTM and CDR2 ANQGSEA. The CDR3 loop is CSLPTGGNTIYF. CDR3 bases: TGCAGCTTACCGACAGGTGGAAACACCATATATTTT.

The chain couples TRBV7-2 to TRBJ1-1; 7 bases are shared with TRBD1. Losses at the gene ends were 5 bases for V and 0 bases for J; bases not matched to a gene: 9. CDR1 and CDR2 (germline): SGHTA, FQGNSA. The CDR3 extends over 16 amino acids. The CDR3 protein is CASSTYTGAVNTEAFF. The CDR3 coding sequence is TGTGCCAGCAGCACCTATACAGGGGCTGTGAACACTGAAGCTTTCTTT.

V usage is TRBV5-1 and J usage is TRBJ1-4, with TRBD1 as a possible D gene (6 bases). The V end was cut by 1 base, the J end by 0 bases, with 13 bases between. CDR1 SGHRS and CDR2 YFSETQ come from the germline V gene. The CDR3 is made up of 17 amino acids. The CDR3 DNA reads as TGCGCCAGCAGCTTGAGGGGGGGCGTTGCAACTAATGAAAAACTGTTTTTT. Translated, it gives CASSLRGGVATNEKLFF.

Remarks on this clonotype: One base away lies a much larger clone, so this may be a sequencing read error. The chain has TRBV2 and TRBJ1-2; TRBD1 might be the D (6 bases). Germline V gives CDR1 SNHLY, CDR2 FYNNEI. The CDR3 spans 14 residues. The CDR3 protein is CASSEGGQNYSYTF. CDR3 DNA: TGTGCCAGCAGTGAAGGCGGACAGAACTATAGCTACACCTTC.

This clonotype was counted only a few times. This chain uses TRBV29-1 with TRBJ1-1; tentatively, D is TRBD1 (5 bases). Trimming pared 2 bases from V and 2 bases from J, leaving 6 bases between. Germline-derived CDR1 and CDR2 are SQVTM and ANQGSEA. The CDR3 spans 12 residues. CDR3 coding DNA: TGCAGCGTTGAACAGGGTAACACTGAAGCTTTCTTT. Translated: CSVEQGNTEAFF. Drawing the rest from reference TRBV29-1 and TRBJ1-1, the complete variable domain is SAVISQKPSRDICQRGTSLTIQCQVDSQVTMMFWYRQQPGQSLTLIATANQGSEATYESGFVIDKFPISRPNLTFSTLTVSNMSPEDSSIYLCSVEQGNTEAFFGQGTRLTVV.

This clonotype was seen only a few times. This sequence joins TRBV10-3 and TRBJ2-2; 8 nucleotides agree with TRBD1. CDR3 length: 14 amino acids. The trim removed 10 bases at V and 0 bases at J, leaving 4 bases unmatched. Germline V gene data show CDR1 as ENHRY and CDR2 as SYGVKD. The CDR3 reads CASRTGTNTGELFF. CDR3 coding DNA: TGTGCCAGTAGGACAGGGACGAACACCGGGGAGCTGTTTTTT.

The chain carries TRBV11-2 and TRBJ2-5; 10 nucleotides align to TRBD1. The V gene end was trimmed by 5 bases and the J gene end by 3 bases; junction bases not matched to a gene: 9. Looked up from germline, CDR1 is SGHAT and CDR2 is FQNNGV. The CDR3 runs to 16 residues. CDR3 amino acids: CASSHTTGGGEETQYF. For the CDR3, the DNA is TGTGCCAGCAGCCACACGACAGGGGGCGGGGAAGAGACCCAGTACTTC.

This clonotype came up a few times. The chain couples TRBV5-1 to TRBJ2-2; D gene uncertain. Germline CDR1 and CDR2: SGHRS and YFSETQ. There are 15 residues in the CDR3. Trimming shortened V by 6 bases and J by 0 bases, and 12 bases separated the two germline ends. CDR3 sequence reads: CASILGGSNTGELFF. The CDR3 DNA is TGCGCCAGCATCCTTGGTGGATCGAACACCGGGGAGCTGTTTTTT.

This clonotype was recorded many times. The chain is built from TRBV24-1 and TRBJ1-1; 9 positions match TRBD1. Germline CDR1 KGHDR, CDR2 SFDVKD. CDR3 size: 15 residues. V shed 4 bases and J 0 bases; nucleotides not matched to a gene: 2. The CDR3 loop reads CATSDGQGLNTEAFF. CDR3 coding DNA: TGTGCCACCAGTGACGGACAGGGGCTGAACACTGAAGCTTTCTTT.

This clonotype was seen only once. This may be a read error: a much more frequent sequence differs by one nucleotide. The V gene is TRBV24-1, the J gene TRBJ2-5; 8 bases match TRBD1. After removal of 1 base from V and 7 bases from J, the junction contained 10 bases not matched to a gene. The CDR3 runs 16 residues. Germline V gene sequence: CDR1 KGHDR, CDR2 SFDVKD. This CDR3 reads CATSDFPQGARGTQYF. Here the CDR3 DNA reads TGTGCCACCAGTGATTTCCCGCAGGGGGCGCGGGGGACCCAGTACTTC.

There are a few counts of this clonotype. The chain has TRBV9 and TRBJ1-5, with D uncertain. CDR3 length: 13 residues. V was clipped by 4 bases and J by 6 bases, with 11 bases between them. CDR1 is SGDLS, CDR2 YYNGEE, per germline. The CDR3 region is CASSQGRAQPQHF. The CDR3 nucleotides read TGTGCCAGCAGCCAAGGGAGGGCTCAGCCCCAGCATTTT. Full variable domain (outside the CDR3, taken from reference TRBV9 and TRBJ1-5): DSGVTQTPKHLITATGQRVTLRCSPRSGDLSVYWYQQSLDQGLQFLIQYYNGEERAKGNILERFSAQQFPDLHSELNLSSLELGDSALYFCASSQGRAQPQHFGDGTRLSIL.